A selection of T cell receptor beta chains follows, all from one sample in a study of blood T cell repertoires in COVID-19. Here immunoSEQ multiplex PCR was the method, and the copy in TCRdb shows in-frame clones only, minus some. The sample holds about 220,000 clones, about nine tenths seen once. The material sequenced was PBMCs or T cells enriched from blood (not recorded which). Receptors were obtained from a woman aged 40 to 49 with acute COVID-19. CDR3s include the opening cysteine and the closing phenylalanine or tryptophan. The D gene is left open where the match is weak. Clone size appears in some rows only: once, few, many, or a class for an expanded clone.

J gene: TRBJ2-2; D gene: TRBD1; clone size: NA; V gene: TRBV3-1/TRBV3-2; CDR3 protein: CASSQDRAGGNTGELFF; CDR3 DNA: TGTGCCAGCAGCCAAGATAGGGCAGGGGGAAACACCGGGGAGCTGTTTTTT
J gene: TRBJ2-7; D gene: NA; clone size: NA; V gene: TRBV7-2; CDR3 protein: CASSLRSEKVYEQYF; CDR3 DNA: TGTGCCAGCAGCTTAAGAAGCGAAAAAGTCTACGAGCAGTACTTC
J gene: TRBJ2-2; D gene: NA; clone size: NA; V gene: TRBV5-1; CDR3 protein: CASSSVANTGELFF; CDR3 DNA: TGCGCCAGCAGCTCTGTTGCGAACACCGGGGAGCTGTTTTTT
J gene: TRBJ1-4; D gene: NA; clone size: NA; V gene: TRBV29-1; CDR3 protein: CSVEQGTQGKLFF; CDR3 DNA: TGCAGCGTTGAGCAGGGGACCCAGGGAAAACTGTTTTTT
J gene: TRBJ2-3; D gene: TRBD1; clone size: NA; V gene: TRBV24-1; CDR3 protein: CATSESTGWTDTQYF; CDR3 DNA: TGTGCCACCAGTGAATCGACAGGGTGGACAGATACGCAGTATTTT
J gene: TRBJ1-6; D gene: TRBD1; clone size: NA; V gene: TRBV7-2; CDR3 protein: CASSPRTGGNSPLHF; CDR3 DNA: TGTGCCAGCAGCCCCCGGACAGGGGGCAATTCACCCCTCCACTTT
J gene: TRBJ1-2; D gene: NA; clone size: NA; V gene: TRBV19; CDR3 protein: CASSIDYGSVYGYTF; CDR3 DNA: TGTGCCAGTAGTATAGATTACGGCAGCGTCTATGGCTACACCTTC
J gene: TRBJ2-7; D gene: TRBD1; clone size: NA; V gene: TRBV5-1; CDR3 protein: CASSLYATGVEQYF; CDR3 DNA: TGCGCCAGCAGCTTGTACGCGACAGGGGTCGAGCAGTACTTC
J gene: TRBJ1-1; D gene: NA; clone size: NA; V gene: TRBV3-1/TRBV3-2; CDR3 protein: CASSQDQYRMNTEAFF; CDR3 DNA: TGTGCCAGCAGCCAAGATCAGTACAGAATGAACACTGAAGCTTTCTTT
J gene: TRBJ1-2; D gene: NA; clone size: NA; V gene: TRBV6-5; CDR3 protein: CASSPGTYGYTF; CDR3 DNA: TGTGCCAGCAGTCCCGGGACATATGGCTACACCTTC
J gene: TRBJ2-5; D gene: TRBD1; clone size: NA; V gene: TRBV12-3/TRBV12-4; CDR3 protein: CASSMTGIETQYF; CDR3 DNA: TGTGCCAGCAGTATGACAGGGATAGAGACCCAGTACTTC
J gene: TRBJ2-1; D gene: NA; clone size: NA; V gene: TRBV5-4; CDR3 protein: CASSSTRNEQFF; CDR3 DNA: TGTGCCAGCAGCTCTACTCGAAATGAGCAGTTCTTC
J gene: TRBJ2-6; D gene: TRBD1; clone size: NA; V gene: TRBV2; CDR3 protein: CASSSAGQGTPGANVLTF; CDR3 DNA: TGTGCCAGCAGTAGTGCGGGACAGGGGACTCCTGGGGCCAACGTCCTGACTTTC
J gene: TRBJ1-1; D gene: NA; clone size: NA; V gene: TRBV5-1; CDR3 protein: CASSLDERKYTEAFF; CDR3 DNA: TGCGCCAGCAGCTTGGATGAGCGGAAGTACACTGAAGCTTTCTTT
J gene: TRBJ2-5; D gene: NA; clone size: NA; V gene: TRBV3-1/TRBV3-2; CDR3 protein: CASSQGLQETQYF; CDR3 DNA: TGTGCCAGCAGCCAGGGACTGCAAGAGACCCAGTACTTC
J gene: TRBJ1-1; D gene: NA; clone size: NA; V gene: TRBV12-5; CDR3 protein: CASGPPRQRNTEAFF; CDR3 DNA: TGTGCTAGTGGTCCCCCGCGACAGCGGAACACTGAAGCTTTCTTT
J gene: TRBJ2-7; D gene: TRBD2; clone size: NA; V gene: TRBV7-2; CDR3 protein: CASSSQRGGLHEQYF; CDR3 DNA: TGTGCCAGCAGCTCCCAGCGGGGGGGCCTCCACGAGCAGTACTTC
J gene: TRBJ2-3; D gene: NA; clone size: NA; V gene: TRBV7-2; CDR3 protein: CASSPRSRDSDTQYF; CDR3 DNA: TGTGCCAGCAGCCCTCGGAGTCGGGACTCCGATACGCAGTATTTT
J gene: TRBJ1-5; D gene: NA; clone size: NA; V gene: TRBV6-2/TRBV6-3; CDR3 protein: CASSWTRVGNQPQHF; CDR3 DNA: TGTGCCAGCAGTTGGACGAGGGTGGGCAATCAGCCCCAGCATTTT
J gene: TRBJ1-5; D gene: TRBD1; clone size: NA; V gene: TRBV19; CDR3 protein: CASTPGQGSKSNQPQHF; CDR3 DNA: TGTGCCAGCACGCCGGGACAGGGGAGTAAGAGCAATCAGCCCCAGCATTTT
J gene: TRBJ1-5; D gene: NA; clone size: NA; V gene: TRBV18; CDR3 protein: CASSLQGRNQPQHF; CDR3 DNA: TGTGCCAGCTCCCTCCAGGGCCGGAATCAGCCCCAGCATTTT
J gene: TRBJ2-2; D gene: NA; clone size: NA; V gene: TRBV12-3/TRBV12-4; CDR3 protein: CASSFPAGELFF; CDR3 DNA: TGTGCCAGCAGTTTTCCCGCCGGGGAGCTGTTTTTT
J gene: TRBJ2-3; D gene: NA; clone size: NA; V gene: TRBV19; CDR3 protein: CASSIGSGVMTDTQYF; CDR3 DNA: TGTGCCAGTAGTATAGGGTCGGGGGTTATGACAGATACGCAGTATTTT
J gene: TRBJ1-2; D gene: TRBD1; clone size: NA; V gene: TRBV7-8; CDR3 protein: CASSYRTGDYGYTF; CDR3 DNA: TGTGCCAGCAGCTATCGTACAGGGGACTATGGCTACACCTTC
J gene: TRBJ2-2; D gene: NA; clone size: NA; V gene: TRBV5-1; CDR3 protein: CASSLANRNTGELFF; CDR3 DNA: TGCGCCAGCAGCTTAGCAAACAGGAACACCGGGGAGCTGTTTTTT
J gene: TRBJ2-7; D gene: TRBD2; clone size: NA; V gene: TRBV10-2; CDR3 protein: CASRAGGSPGQYF; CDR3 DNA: TGCGCCAGCAGGGCGGGGGGCTCCCCGGGGCAGTACTTC
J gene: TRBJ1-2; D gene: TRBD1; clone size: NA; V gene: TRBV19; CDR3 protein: CAGKDRVGAGYTF; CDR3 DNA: TGTGCCGGCAAGGACAGGGTTGGGGCTGGCTACACCTTC
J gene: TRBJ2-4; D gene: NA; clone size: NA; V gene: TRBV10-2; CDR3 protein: CASSESRITKNIQYF; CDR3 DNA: TGCGCCAGCAGTGAGTCGAGGATTACCAAAAACATTCAGTACTTC
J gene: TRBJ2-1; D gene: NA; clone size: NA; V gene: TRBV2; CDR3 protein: CASKLASKGNEQFF; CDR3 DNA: TGTGCCAGCAAACTAGCATCAAAGGGAAATGAGCAGTTCTTC
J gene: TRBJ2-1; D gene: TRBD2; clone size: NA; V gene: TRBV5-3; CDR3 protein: CARSFFRRGGLRCDEQFF; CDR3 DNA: TGTGCCAGAAGCTTCTTCAGACGGGGGGGACTTCGGTGCGATGAGCAGTTCTTC
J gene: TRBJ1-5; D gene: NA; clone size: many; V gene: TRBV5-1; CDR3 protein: CASTLSGSSNQPQHF; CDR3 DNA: TGCGCCAGCACCCTTTCCGGTTCAAGCAATCAGCCCCAGCATTTT
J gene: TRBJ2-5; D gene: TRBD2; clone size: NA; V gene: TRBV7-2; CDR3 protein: CASSQWTSDQETQYF; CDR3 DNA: TGTGCCAGCAGCCAATGGACTAGCGATCAAGAGACCCAGTACTTC
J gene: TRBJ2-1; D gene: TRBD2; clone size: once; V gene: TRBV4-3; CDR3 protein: CASSQEGLAGGGLYNEQFF; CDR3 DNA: TGCGCCAGCAGCCAGGAGGGGCTAGCGGGGGGTGGGCTATACAATGAGCAGTTCTTC
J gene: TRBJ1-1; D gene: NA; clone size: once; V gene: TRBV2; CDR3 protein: CASSEAARGNTEAFF; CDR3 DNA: TGTGCCAGCAGTGAAGCGGCACGGGGGAACACTGAAGCTTTCTTT
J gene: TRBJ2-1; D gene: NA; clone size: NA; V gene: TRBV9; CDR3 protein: CASSVVGVSYNEQFF; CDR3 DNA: TGTGCCAGCAGCGTAGTCGGGGTCTCCTACAATGAGCAGTTCTTC
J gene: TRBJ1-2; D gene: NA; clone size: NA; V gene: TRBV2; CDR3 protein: CASSEQGGYGYTF; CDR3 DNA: TGTGCCAGCAGTGAGCAGGGAGGCTATGGCTACACCTTC
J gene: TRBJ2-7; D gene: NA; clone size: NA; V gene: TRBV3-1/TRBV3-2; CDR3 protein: CASSPGHTQGLTTYEQYF; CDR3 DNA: TGTGCCAGCAGCCCTGGTCACACCCAAGGACTAACAACTTACGAGCAGTACTTC
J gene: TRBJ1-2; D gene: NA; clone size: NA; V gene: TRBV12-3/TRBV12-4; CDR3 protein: CASSWDFRGYTF; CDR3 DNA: TGTGCCAGCAGTTGGGACTTCCGCGGCTACACCTTC
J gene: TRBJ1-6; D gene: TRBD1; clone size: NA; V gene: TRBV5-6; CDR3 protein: CASSPDRANSSYNSPLHF; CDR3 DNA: TGTGCCAGCAGCCCGGACAGGGCTAATAGCTCCTATAATTCACCCCTCCACTTT
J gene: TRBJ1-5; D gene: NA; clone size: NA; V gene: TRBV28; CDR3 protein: CASSLTGGLHNQPQHF; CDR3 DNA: TGTGCCAGCAGTTTGACCGGGGGACTGCACAATCAGCCCCAGCATTTT
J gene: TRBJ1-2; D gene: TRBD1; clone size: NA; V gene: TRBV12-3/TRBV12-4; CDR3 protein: CASSLGTGKVYTF; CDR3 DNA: TGTGCCAGCAGTTTAGGGACAGGTAAAGTCTACACCTTC
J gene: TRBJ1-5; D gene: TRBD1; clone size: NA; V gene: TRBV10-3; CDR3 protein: CAISDSQGDQPQHF; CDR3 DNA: TGTGCCATCAGTGATTCCCAGGGGGATCAGCCCCAGCATTTT
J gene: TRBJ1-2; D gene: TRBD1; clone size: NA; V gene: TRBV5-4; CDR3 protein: CASSLAGTGVYGYTF; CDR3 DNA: TGTGCCAGCAGCTTGGCCGGGACAGGCGTCTATGGCTACACCTTC
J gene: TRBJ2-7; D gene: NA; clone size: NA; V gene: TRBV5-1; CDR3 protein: CASSSTLGRYEQYF; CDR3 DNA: TGCGCCAGCAGCTCCACCTTGGGCCGCTACGAGCAGTACTTC
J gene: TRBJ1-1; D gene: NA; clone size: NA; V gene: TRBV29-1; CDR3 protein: CSVKEGGNTEAFF; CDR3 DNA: TGCAGCGTCAAGGAGGGCGGGAACACTGAAGCTTTCTTT
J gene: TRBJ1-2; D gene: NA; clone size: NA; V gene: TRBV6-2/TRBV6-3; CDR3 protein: CASSFRGDYGYTF; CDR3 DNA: TGTGCCAGCAGTTTTCGGGGGGACTATGGCTACACCTTC
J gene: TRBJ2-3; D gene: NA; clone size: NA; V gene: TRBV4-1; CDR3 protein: CASSHTPATSTDTQYF; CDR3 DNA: TGCGCCAGCAGCCATACCCCCGCGACTAGCACAGATACGCAGTATTTT
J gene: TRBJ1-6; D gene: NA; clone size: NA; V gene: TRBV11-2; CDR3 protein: CASSLQVGVYSPLHF; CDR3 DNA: TGTGCCAGCAGCTTACAAGTAGGGGTATACTCACCCCTCCACTTT
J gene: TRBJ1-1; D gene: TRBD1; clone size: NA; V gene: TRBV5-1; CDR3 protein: CASSSQGAGTEAFF; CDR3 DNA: TGCGCCAGCAGCTCACAGGGGGCTGGCACTGAAGCTTTCTTT
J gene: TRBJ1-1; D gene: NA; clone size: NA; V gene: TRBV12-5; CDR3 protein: CASGFRAVTMNTEAFF; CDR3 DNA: TGTGCTAGTGGTTTTAGGGCAGTGACTATGAACACTGAAGCTTTCTTT
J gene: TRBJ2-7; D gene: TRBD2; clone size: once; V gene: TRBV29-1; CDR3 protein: CSVGLAGPYEQYF; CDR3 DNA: TGCAGCGTTGGGCTAGCGGGGCCCTACGAGCAGTACTTC
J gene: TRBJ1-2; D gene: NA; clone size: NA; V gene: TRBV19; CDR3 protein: CASSTSDGYGYTF; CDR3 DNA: TGTGCCAGTAGTACAAGCGACGGCTATGGCTACACCTTC
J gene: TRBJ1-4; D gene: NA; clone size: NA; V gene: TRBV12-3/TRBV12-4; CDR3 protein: CASRTGGRGKLFF; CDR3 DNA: TGTGCCAGCAGGACAGGAGGAAGGGGGAAACTGTTTTTT
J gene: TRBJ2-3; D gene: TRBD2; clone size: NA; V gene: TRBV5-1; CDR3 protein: CASSYTAGDSTDTQYF; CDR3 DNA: TGCGCCAGCAGCTACACAGCGGGGGATAGCACAGATACGCAGTATTTT
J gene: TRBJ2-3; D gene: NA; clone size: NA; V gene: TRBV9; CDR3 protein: CASSVESGGRDTQYF; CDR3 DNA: TGTGCCAGCAGCGTAGAATCTGGGGGCCGGGATACGCAGTATTTT
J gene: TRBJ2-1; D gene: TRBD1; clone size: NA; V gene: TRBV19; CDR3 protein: CASSPGTGDFNEQFF; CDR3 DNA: TGTGCCAGTAGTCCAGGGACAGGGGACTTCAATGAGCAGTTCTTC
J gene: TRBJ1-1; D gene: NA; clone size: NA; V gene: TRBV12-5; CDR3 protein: CASGLGWTANTEAFF; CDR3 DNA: TGTGCTAGTGGTTTGGGGTGGACAGCCAACACTGAAGCTTTCTTT
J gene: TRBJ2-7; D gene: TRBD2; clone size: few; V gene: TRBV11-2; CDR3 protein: CASSPLIDRGGYEQYF; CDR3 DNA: TGTGCCAGCAGCCCGCTAATCGACCGGGGGGGGTACGAGCAGTACTTC
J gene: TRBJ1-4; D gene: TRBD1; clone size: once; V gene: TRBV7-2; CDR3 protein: CASRAGQGFLVREKLFF; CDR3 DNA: TGTGCCAGCAGGGCGGGACAGGGCTTCCTAGTTAGGGAAAAACTGTTTTTT
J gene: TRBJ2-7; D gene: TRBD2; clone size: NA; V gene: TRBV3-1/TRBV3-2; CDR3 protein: CASRSRGDSYEQYF; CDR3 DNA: TGTGCCAGCAGATCGCGGGGGGACTCCTACGAGCAGTACTTC